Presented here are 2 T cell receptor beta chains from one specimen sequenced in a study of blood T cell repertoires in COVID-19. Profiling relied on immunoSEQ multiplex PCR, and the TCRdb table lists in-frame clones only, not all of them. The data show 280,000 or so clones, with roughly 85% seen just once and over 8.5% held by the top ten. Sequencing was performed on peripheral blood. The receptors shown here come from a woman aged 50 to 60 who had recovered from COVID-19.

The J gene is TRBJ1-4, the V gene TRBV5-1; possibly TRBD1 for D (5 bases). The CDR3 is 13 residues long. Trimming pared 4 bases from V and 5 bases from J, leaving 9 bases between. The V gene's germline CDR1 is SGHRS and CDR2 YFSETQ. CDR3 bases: TGCGCCAGCAGCGACAGCCTCAATGAAAAACTGTTTTTT. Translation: CASSDSLNEKLFF.

CDR3 sequence: CAIRAGGPYNEQFF. Here the CDR3 DNA reads TGTGCCATAAGAGCGGGGGGGCCCTACAATGAGCAGTTCTTC. V usage is TRBV19 and J usage is TRBJ2-1, with 10 bases identical to TRBD2. Germline V CDR1 and CDR2: LNHDA, SQIVND (reference sequence). J gave up 2 bases and V 10 bases, and 5 bases lay outside the gene matches. The CDR3 runs 14 residues.